This T cell receptor (beta chain) was captured in a study of blood T cell repertoires in COVID-19. As for the study in general: Acute and convalescent COVID-19 samples came from the United States, Italy and Spain. In each case, the material was cDNA or gDNA derived from T cells, B-cell-depleted T cells, or PBMCs.

Trimming stripped 8 bases from V and 10 bases from J, with 24 bases between. Germline loops: CDR1 ENHRY, CDR2 SYGVKD. This CDR3 is 15 amino acids long. Followed over time, Seattle patients had been enrolled while infection was active. Original data processing: Reference gene primer amplification gave nucleated cell count estimates. TCRdb's copy holds only in-frame clones and misses some; the assay was immunoSEQ multiplex PCR. The V and J calls and clone size come from that table; D and trimming were worked out from the DNA. The data contain 200,000 to 250,000 clones, roughly 80% of them singletons. V and J are TRBV10-3 and TRBJ2-1; D perhaps matches TRBD2 (7 bases). Material for sequencing was peripheral blood. This sequence was found in an elderly woman with COVID-19, enrolled during active disease. The chain's CDR3 is CAIGGASSLGGEQFF. Here the CDR3 DNA reads TGTGCCATCGGGGGGGCTAGCTCCCTCGGGGGAGAGCAGTTCTTC.